This T cell receptor beta chain is drawn from a study of cytomegalovirus exposure and HLA in healthy donors. Study-level findings and limits: As a later analysis revealed, the rate of TCR association differed by HLA locus, with DRB1 most and HLA-C fewest. High sensitivity and specificity were reportedly achieved when the classifier diagnosed cytomegalovirus status.

Concerning this clone: What it recognizes is unknown.

Use of 60 Vbeta and 13 Jbeta primers characterized the PCR. Only in-frame clones appear in the TCRdb table, and some are missing; sequencing was by immunoSEQ multiplex PCR. The sample lists 110,000 to 150,000 clones, around 80% occurring once. When sampled, the donors appeared nominally healthy, though they likely had unrecorded immune exposures. Trimming at V came to 3 bases and at J to 1 base, leaving 4 bases not matched to a gene. CDR3 length: 14 amino acids. Germline V lookup: CDR1 GTSNPN, CDR2 SVGIG (reference sequence). The chain uses TRBV30 and TRBJ2-5, with 8 bases aligning to TRBD2. The TCR was taken from a man aged 25-45 years in good health and CMV-seronegative. The source material was PBMCs. In DNA, the CDR3 is TGTGCCTGGAGGGGCCGGGGGGGCCAAGAGACCCAGTACTTC. Amino acids: CAWRGRGGQETQYF. The complete variable domain, with remaining parts taken from reference TRBV30 and TRBJ2-5, reads SQTIHQWPATLVQPVGSPLSLECTVEGTSNPNLYWYRQAAGRGLQLLFYSVGIGQISSEVPQNLSASRPQDRQFILSSKKLLLSDSGFYLCAWRGRGGQETQYFGPGTRLLVL.